Shown below are 3 T cell receptor beta chains from a single sample sequenced in a study of vaccination effects on CD4 cells after COVID-19. No antigen has been identified for these receptors. The repertoire was sequenced with immunoSEQ multiplex PCR; TCRdb's copy has only in-frame clones and lacks some. The data show about 81,000 clones, with about three quarters seen just once and roughly 1.1% held by the top ten. Antigen-specific CD4+ T cells expanded by the ViraFEST assay with viral peptide pools were then sequenced. A 10-day culture period preceded the isolation of CD4+ T cells. Two-dose vaccination with either BNT162b2 or mRNA-1273 was given to the participants. The sample in question was CD4+ T cells from PBMCs cultured with HCoV-OC43 spike peptides, obtained after COVID-19 vaccination. Subset here: HCoV-OC43 spike overlapping peptide pool stimulation. These receptors all stem from a human donor who received a COVID-19 vaccine.

The CDR3 nucleotides are TGTGCCAGCAGTTTGTTAGCACGGGGGGGCACAGATACGCAGTATTTT. Translating it yields CASSLLARGGTDTQYF. This chain links TRBV28 with TRBJ2-3; 7 bases line up with TRBD2. Unmatched junction bases numbered 7, after V lost 3 bases and J lost 1 base. Germline CDR1 reads MDHEN; CDR2 reads SYDVKM. The CDR3 length is 16 residues.

This chain joins TRBV28 and TRBJ2-3, with 8 bases matching TRBD2. J was trimmed by 6 bases and V by 7 bases; bases with no gene match: 6. The CDR3 is 13 residues long. CDR1 and CDR2 (germline): MDHEN, SYDVKM. CDR3 nucleotide sequence: TGTGCCAGCACCACGGGAGGGGGGGATACGCAGTATTTT. This codes for CASTTGGGDTQYF.

The CDR3 here is CSVADRGLHEQFF. The CDR3, as DNA: TGCAGCGTAGCGGACAGGGGGCTTCATGAGCAGTTCTTC. The chain is built from TRBV29-1 and TRBJ2-1; 11 bases line up with TRBD1. The CDR3 sequence is 13 residues long. CDR1 SQVTM and CDR2 ANQGSEA come from the germline V gene. The V and J ends lost 6 bases and 8 bases, in that order; junction bases with no gene match: 6.